One sample yielded the 10 T cell receptor beta chains listed below, sequenced in a study of human T cells and chemical hapten exposure (dated by TCRdb to 2020 to 2022). Library creation used RACE. Data came from a NextSeq 500. TCRdb applied fastp at Q25 and MiXCR to the public reads, then kept only in-frame beta chains. Rows are combined by CDR3 protein, so each entry shows the most common genes and DNA. The sample table lists fewer than 300,000 distinct CDR3 sequences, roughly 8% of them with a count of one. The ten largest clonotypes hold about 1.2% of the sample. Taken with the paper, the label for time point translates to: pre-sensitization, week 0. This specimen's treatment or condition label, interpreted: therapeutic diphenylcyclopropenone sensitization with weekly scalp DPC. The source was whole blood, collected in connection with sensitization to the hapten diphenylcyclopropenone (DPC). The receptor set was obtained from a man between 18 and 35 years old with alopecia areata. Some clones in this sample may be carry-over from other donors' samples.

This chain links TRBV28 with TRBJ2-4; D unresolved. The CDR3 is 15 amino acids. Deletions cut 8 bases from V and 3 bases from J, with 17 bases between. Germline V gene lookup returns CDR1 MDHEN and CDR2 SYDVKM. CDR3 residues: CASVNNPLGKNIQYF. CDR3 DNA: TGTGCCAGCGTCAATAACCCCCTAGGCAAAAACATTCAGTACTTC.

Notes on this clonotype: The final CDR3 position lacks the conserved phenylalanine or tryptophan, pointing to a likely read error. The chain has TRBV6-6 and TRBJ1-1; possibly TRBD1 for D (5 bases). The germline V gene encodes CDR1 MNHNY and CDR2 SVGAGI (reference sequence). Between the trimmed V and J ends, which lost 3 bases and 11 bases, there was a span of 10 bases. This CDR3 has 11 residues. As DNA, the CDR3 is TGTGCCAGCAGTTATTCGGGACTCGCTTTCTCT. As protein: CASSYSGLAFS.

This clonotype was observed at least ten times. V is TRBV4-3 and J is TRBJ2-2, with TRBD1 as a possible D gene (6 bases). Deletions cut 0 bases from V and 5 bases from J, with 10 bases between. This CDR3 contains 15 residues. Germline values: CDR1 LGHNA, CDR2 YSLEER. The CDR3 loop is CASSQEGGRTGELFF. DNA for the CDR3: TGCGCCAGCAGCCAAGAAGGGGGAAGGACCGGGGAGCTGTTTTTT.

This clonotype has at least ten counts. This chain connects TRBV5-1 to TRBJ2-3, with D possibly TRBD2 on 5 matching bases. The CDR3 loop spans 12 amino acids. V was trimmed by 1 base and J by 7 bases, leaving 7 bases between them. Germline-derived CDR1 and CDR2 are SGHRS and YFSETQ. Here the CDR3 reads CASSLQRYTQYF. In DNA form, the CDR3 reads TGCGCCAGCAGCTTGCAGCGGTATACGCAGTATTTT.

V is TRBV7-2 and J is TRBJ2-5, with D possibly TRBD1 on 5 matching bases. The CDR3 spans 14 residues. Germline V gene lookup returns CDR1 SGHTA and CDR2 FQGNSA. V was pared by 2 bases and J by 2 bases, with 9 bases between. CDR3 amino acids: CASSLSPGQETQYF. DNA of the CDR3: TGTGCCAGCAGCTTATCCCCAGGGCAAGAGACCCAGTACTTC.

In this sample, this clonotype turned up a few times. This rearrangement joins TRBV5-6 to TRBJ2-5; 7 bases fit TRBD2. The V and J ends lost 4 bases and 6 bases, in that order; junction bases with no gene match: 12. This CDR3 is 15 amino acids long. Germline loops: CDR1 SGHDT, CDR2 YYEEEE. In DNA form, the CDR3 reads TGTGCCAGCAGCCCCGGGACTAACTTCTTGAAGACCCAGTACTTC. Translation: CASSPGTNFLKTQYF.

V is TRBV11-3 and J is TRBJ1-1; D is unresolved. From germline, CDR1 is SGHNT and CDR2 YENEEA. The V end was cut by 0 bases, the J end by 5 bases, with 7 bases between. The CDR3 is 13 residues long. The CDR3 spells CASSLDPSTEAFF. The CDR3 bases are TGTGCCAGCAGCTTAGATCCTTCAACTGAAGCTTTCTTT.

This clonotype was seen a handful of times. The rearrangement links TRBV20-1 to TRBJ2-3, with D perhaps matching TRBD2 (7 bases). CDR1 and CDR2 from the germline V gene are DFQATT and SNEGSKA (reference sequence). The CDR3 is 15 residues long. V lost 4 bases and J lost 5, with 19 bases in between. This chain's CDR3 is CSATQEGGVGDTQYF. The CDR3, as DNA: TGCAGTGCTACCCAGGAAGGGGGGGTTGGAGATACGCAGTATTTT.

This clonotype showed up many times. This rearrangement joins TRBV20-1 to TRBJ2-2; TRBD1 aligns across 9 bases. Germline-derived CDR1 and CDR2 are DFQATT and SNEGSKA (reference sequence). The CDR3 totals 16 residues. The V and J ends lost 4 bases and 4 bases, in that order; junction bases with no gene match: 10. Written as DNA, the CDR3 is TGCAGTGCTACGATGTACAGGGGGCTTGGCACCGGGGAGCTGTTTTTT. Translation: CSATMYRGLGTGELFF.

This clonotype was observed a single time. J is TRBJ2-5 and V is TRBV12-3 or TRBV12-4; 12 bases line up with TRBD1. J lost 4 bases, V lost 6 bases, and 21 bases had no gene match. The CDR3 consists of 20 residues. CDR3 bases: TGTGCCAGCAGCATTCACTACTCCCTCTCCGGGACAGGGGGCGCAGAGACCCAGTACTTC. It is translated as CASSIHYSLSGTGGAETQYF.